This TCR beta chain was identified in a study of radiotherapy plus CTLA-4 blockade in lung cancer. On the study more broadly: Disease control was achieved by 31% of patients, and objective responses by 18%.

The V end lost 5 bases, the J end lost 4 bases, and 6 bases lay between the germline ends. CDR3 length: 13 amino acids. In germline, CDR1 is SGHNT, CDR2 YENEEA. Concerning this clone: Its antigen is still unknown.

Overall study findings and caveats: Blood TCR clones of tumor origin expanded after radiotherapy plus ipilimumab. The authors reported that early blood T cell clone dynamics, with interferon-beta, best predicted response.

Here immunoSEQ multiplex PCR was the method, and the copy in TCRdb shows in-frame clones only, minus some. The sample shows 70,000 to 95,000 clones, about 85% of them seen only once. The study gave focal radiation plus ipilimumab CTLA-4 blockade to patients with chemo-refractory metastatic non-small-cell lung cancer. The TCR originated in a human donor with non-small cell lung cancer that progressed on radiotherapy plus ipilimumab. J is TRBJ2-6 and V is TRBV11-3; D gene ambiguous. Source: peripheral blood, taken from a patient treated with radiotherapy plus ipilimumab. CDR3 DNA sequence: TGTGCCAGCAGCAACACCGGGGCCAACGTCCTGACTTTC. This encodes CASSNTGANVLTF. The whole variable domain, remainder taken from reference TRBV11-3 and TRBJ2-6, is EAGVVQSPRYKIIEKKQPVAFWCNPISGHNTLYWYLQNLGQGPELLIRYENEEAVDDSQLPKDRFSAERLKGVDSTLKIQPAELGDSAVYLCASSNTGANVLTFGAGSRLTVL.